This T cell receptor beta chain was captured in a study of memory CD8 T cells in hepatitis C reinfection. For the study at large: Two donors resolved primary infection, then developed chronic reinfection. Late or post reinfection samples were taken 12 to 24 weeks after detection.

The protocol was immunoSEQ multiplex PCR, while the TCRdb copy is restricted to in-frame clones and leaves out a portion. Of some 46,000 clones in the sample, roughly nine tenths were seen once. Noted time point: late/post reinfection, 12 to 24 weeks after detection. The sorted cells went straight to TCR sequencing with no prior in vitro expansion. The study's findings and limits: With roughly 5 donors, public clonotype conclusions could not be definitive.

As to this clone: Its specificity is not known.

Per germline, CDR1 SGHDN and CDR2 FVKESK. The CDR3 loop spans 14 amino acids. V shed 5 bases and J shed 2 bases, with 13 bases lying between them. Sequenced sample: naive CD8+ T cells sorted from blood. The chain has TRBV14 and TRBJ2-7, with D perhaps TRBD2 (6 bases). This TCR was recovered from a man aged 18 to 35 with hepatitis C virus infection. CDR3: CASSTFGGPYEQYF. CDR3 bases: TGTGCCAGCAGCACCTTTGGAGGGCCCTACGAGCAGTACTTC.